A single sample is the source of the 14 T cell receptor beta chains below, sequenced in a study of read filtering for tumor transcriptome and immune sequencing. This library used 300 to 500 ng RNA and molecular barcoded adaptors spanning alpha/delta and beta/gamma chains. TCRdb fed the reads into MiXCR, producing one record per CDR3 protein. The repertoire holds roughly 130,000 distinct CDR3 sequences, with 10% to 15% as singletons. The source material was a population of CD138-negative cells sorted from bone marrow. Receptors originate from a donor aged 40 or older with multiple myeloma.

This clonotype was seen ten or more times. V usage is TRBV5-6 and J usage is TRBJ2-3, with no clear D. This CDR3 is built from 12 residues. V shed 2 bases and J shed 3 bases, with 4 bases lying between them. CDR1 is SGHDT, CDR2 YYEEEE, per germline. CDR3 coding DNA: TGTGCCAGCAGCTTACGAACAGATACGCAGTATTTT. Its protein is CASSLRTDTQYF.

This clonotype occurred a few times. This may stem from a read error, because a much larger clone lies one nucleotide away. The chain uses TRBV20-1 and TRBJ2-5; D may be TRBD2 (5 bases). Germline-derived CDR1 and CDR2 are DFQATT and SNEGSKA (reference sequence). The CDR3 extends over 14 amino acids. The CDR3 coding sequence is TGCAGGGCTAGCTCCCCAGGACTCAAGGAGACCCAGTACTTC. Translating gives CRASSPGLKETQYF.

This clonotype was seen many times. The rearrangement uses TRBV12-3 or TRBV12-4 and TRBJ2-7, with no clear D. V lost 6 bases and J 3 bases, leaving 18 bases between the germline ends. The CDR3 runs 15 residues. The DNA of the CDR3 is TGTGCCAGCAGCCCCGGGCAGATCCCAAACTACGAGCAGTACTTC. This codes for CASSPGQIPNYEQYF.

The sample holds a few counts of this clonotype. This chain connects TRBV30 to TRBJ2-2; D call uncertain. Germline lookup yields CDR1 GTSNPN and CDR2 SVGIG (reference sequence). Trimming cost V 0 bases and J 1 base, with 12 bases left between them. The CDR3 has 16 residues. CDR3: CAWSVPIRRNTGELFF. CDR3 DNA sequence: TGTGCCTGGAGTGTACCGATTCGGCGGAACACCGGGGAGCTGTTTTTT.

In its sample, this clonotype was seen a few times. This chain uses TRBV6-2 or TRBV6-3 with TRBJ1-1; a weak D match, TRBD1 (6 bases). The CDR3 consists of 19 residues. Trimming pared 5 bases from V and 5 bases from J, leaving 30 bases between. Germline lookup yields CDR1 MNHEY and CDR2 SVGEGT. The CDR3 bases are TGTGCCAGCAGTCCAACGCTTAGGGGACAAGGCTCGTTGGGTACTGAAGCTTTCTTT. Translated, it gives CASSPTLRGQGSLGTEAFF.

This clonotype has more than one count but fewer than ten. A read error may produce the germline difference seen at one junction end. The rearrangement links TRBV6-6 to TRBJ1-6; no clear D. This CDR3 is 14 amino acids long. Germline CDR1 reads MNHNY; CDR2 reads SVGAGI (reference sequence). The CDR3 is CAGREAIDNSPLHF. The CDR3 DNA is TGTGCCGGCAGAGAGGCAATTGATAATTCACCCCTCCACTTT.

This clonotype was counted at least ten times. The rearrangement links TRBV5-1 to TRBJ2-3; TRBD2 aligns across 7 bases. V shed 1 base, J shed 0 bases, and the junction held 5 bases outside the gene matches. CDR3 length equals 16 residues. The V gene's germline CDR1 is SGHRS and CDR2 YFSETQ. CDR3 loop: CASSLSGEPSTDTQYF. DNA of the CDR3: TGCGCCAGCAGCTTGAGCGGGGAGCCTAGCACAGATACGCAGTATTTT. The full variable domain, with the rest looked up from reference TRBV5-1 and TRBJ2-3, is KAGVTQTPRYLIKTRGQQVTLSCSPISGHRSVSWYQQTPGQGLQFLFEYFSETQRNKGNFPGRFSGRQFSNSRSEMNVSTLELGDSALYLCASSLSGEPSTDTQYFGPGTRLTVL.

The sample holds many counts of this clonotype. This sequence joins TRBV19 and TRBJ2-3, with 7 bases aligning to TRBD2. There are 14 residues in the CDR3. In germline, CDR1 is LNHDA, CDR2 SQIVND (reference sequence). The V segment lost 6 bases and the J segment 1 base; nucleotides outside the gene matches: 4. The CDR3 coding sequence is TGTGCCAGTAGAGCCAGCGGGGGCACAGATACGCAGTATTTT. Translating it yields CASRASGGTDTQYF.

This clonotype has a count of ten or more. V and J are TRBV19 and TRBJ2-1; 8 positions match TRBD1. Germline trimming cut 5 bases from V and 9 bases from J; bases unmatched to any gene: 12. CDR1 and CDR2 from the germline V gene are LNHDA and SQIVND (reference sequence). The CDR3 runs to 15 residues. CDR3 sequence reads: CASSRSGGGVGEQFF. Written as DNA, the CDR3 is TGTGCCAGTAGTCGGTCAGGGGGCGGGGTCGGTGAGCAGTTCTTC.

On this clonotype: A much larger clone lies one base from this, so it may be a read error. V usage is TRBV12-3 or TRBV12-4 and J usage is TRBJ2-2; either TRBD1 or TRBD2 may fit D (5 bases each). This CDR3 region has 14 residues. CDR3 loop: CASSLGQPPGEPFF. The CDR3 DNA sequence: TGTGCCAGCAGTTTGGGGCAGCCCCCCGGGGAGCCGTTTTTT.

This clonotype has at least ten counts. The chain uses TRBV14 and TRBJ2-6; TRBD1 matches 12 bases. Germline trimming cut 3 bases from V and 3 bases from J; bases unmatched to any gene: 3. The germline V gene encodes CDR1 SGHDN and CDR2 FVKESK. The CDR3 totals 17 residues. For the CDR3, the DNA is TGTGCCAGCAGCCAGGGACAGGGGGCTTATGGGGCCAACGTCCTGACTTTC. Amino acid sequence: CASSQGQGAYGANVLTF.

The chain couples TRBV11-2 to TRBJ2-2; TRBD2 might be the D (5 bases). This CDR3 has 13 residues. The germline V gene has CDR1 SGHAT and CDR2 FQNNGV. The V and J ends lost 6 bases and 6 bases respectively, with 11 bases between them. The CDR3 protein is CASRWTRAGELFF. CDR3 coding DNA: TGTGCCAGCAGATGGACTCGGGCCGGGGAGCTGTTTTTT.

This sequence joins TRBV11-2 and TRBJ2-5, with TRBD1 as a possible D gene (5 bases). The V gene's germline CDR1 is SGHAT and CDR2 FQNNGV. Trimming took 1 base from V and 5 from J, leaving 14 bases between them. The CDR3 spans 15 residues. The CDR3 DNA sequence: TGTGCCAGCAGCTTAGTCAGGGCCTTCGGGGAGACCCAGTACTTC. Encoded protein: CASSLVRAFGETQYF.

Note on this clonotype: A much larger clone differs from this one at a single base, so this may be a read error. V and J are TRBV28 and TRBJ2-7; no definite D call. The V gene's germline CDR1 is MDHEN and CDR2 SYDVKM. CDR3 length: 11 residues. CDR3 loop: CASSVRYVQYF. DNA of the CDR3: TGTGCCAGCAGTGTACGATACGTGCAGTACTTC.